This is a list of T cell receptor beta chains from one sample in a study of cytomegalovirus exposure and HLA in healthy donors. Clones were read by immunoSEQ multiplex PCR, and TCRdb kept only the in-frame ones, dropping some. The sample has some 140,000 clones; approximately 73% are singletons. The sequenced material came from PBMCs. Source of these receptors: a woman aged 40 to 49 in good health and CMV-seronegative. CDR3s include the opening cysteine and the closing phenylalanine or tryptophan. A D gene is named only where the DNA matches it firmly. Expanded clones are given a class, and other clones once, few, many or no size at all.

>.|TRBV6-1|TRBD1|TRBJ1-2
CASRGGQGNYGYTF
TGTGCCAGCAGAGGGGGACAGGGTAACTATGGCTACACCTTC
>.|TRBV5-4|TRBD1|TRBJ1-2
CASSPDRVTYGYTF
TGTGCCAGCAGCCCGGACAGGGTCACCTATGGCTACACCTTC
>.|TRBV6-5|TRBD1|TRBJ2-2
CASSYGQGSTGELFF
TGTGCCAGCAGTTATGGACAGGGAAGCACCGGGGAGCTGTTTTTT
>.|TRBV9|.|TRBJ1-1
CASSVFGTPSTEAFF
TGTGCCAGCAGCGTCTTCGGGACACCCAGCACTGAAGCTTTCTTT
>.|TRBV12-5|TRBD2|TRBJ2-3
CASEASKGAGPTDTQYF
TGTGCTAGTGAAGCCTCCAAGGGAGCGGGGCCTACAGATACGCAGTATTTT
>.|TRBV6-1|.|TRBJ1-5
CASRLTGDEPQHF
TGTGCCAGCAGACTGACAGGAGACGAGCCCCAGCATTTT
>few|TRBV9|.|TRBJ1-5
CASSGGVVNQPQHF
TGTGCCAGCAGCGGGGGAGTGGTAAATCAGCCCCAGCATTTT
>.|TRBV5-6|TRBD1|TRBJ2-5
CASSLMAGGGETQYF
TGTGCCAGCAGCTTGATGGCAGGGGGTGGAGAGACCCAGTACTTC
>.|TRBV27|TRBD1|TRBJ1-1
CASSPTGGWTEAFF
TGTGCCAGCAGCCCTACAGGGGGCTGGACTGAAGCTTTCTTT
>.|TRBV5-1|.|TRBJ2-1
CASSLRGGVYNEQFF
TGCGCCAGCAGCTTGAGGGGCGGGGTCTACAATGAGCAGTTCTTC
>.|TRBV25-1|.|TRBJ1-2
CASSVIEGSDGYTF
TGTGCCAGCAGTGTTATAGAGGGCTCGGATGGCTACACCTTC
>.|TRBV5-1|TRBD1|TRBJ1-2
CASSSRTGDSYGYTF
TGCGCCAGCAGCTCGAGGACAGGAGACTCCTATGGCTACACCTTC
>few|TRBV2|TRBD1|TRBJ1-4
CASSARGTGAEKLFF
TGTGCCAGCAGTGCCCGCGGGACAGGTGCCGAAAAACTGTTTTTT
>.|TRBV18|.|TRBJ1-4
CASSNLPRATNEKLFF
TGTGCCAGCTCAAACTTGCCAAGAGCAACTAATGAAAAACTGTTTTTT
>.|TRBV25-1|.|TRBJ2-5
CASSAEIQETQYF
TGTGCCAGCAGTGCGGAGATCCAAGAGACCCAGTACTTC
>.|TRBV5-6|TRBD2|TRBJ2-3
CASSPGLAGVEDTQYF
TGTGCCAGCAGCCCGGGACTAGCGGGGGTGGAAGATACGCAGTATTTT
>.|TRBV7-9|.|TRBJ1-5
CASSLFAGNSNQPQHF
TGTGCCAGCAGCTTATTTGCAGGGAATAGCAATCAGCCCCAGCATTTT
>.|TRBV6-5|.|TRBJ1-3
CASRGVGAAGNTIYF
TGTGCCAGCAGGGGGGTGGGGGCGGCTGGAAACACCATATATTTT
>.|TRBV10-3|TRBD1|TRBJ1-2
CAISESRQGDGYTF
TGTGCCATCAGTGAGTCGAGACAGGGGGATGGCTACACCTTC
>.|TRBV6-5|TRBD1|TRBJ1-5
CATQDRAGGGQPQHF
TGTGCCACCCAAGACCGGGCAGGGGGCGGACAGCCCCAGCATTTT
>.|TRBV19|TRBD1|TRBJ2-5
CASSFTGQGGQETQYF
TGTGCCAGTAGTTTTACCGGACAGGGTGGGCAAGAGACCCAGTACTTC
>.|TRBV6-1|.|TRBJ2-1
CASSERGRSYNEQFF
TGTGCCAGCAGTGAAAGGGGTAGATCCTACAATGAGCAGTTCTTC
>few|TRBV2|.|TRBJ1-4
CASSGLMGAADEKLFF
TGTGCCAGCAGTGGTTTGATGGGGGCGGCGGATGAAAAACTGTTTTTT
>once|TRBV29-1|TRBD1|TRBJ1-1
CSVDGMDSTGVGSTEAFF
TGCAGCGTTGATGGGATGGATTCGACAGGGGTGGGGAGCACTGAAGCTTTCTTT
>.|TRBV9|TRBD1|TRBJ1-1
CASSVQGGNTEAFF
TGTGCCAGCAGTGTACAGGGGGGGAACACTGAAGCTTTCTTT
>.|TRBV6-1|TRBD1|TRBJ2-7
CASSAQGNEQYF
TGTGCCAGCAGTGCACAGGGGAACGAGCAGTACTTC
>few|TRBV28|TRBD1|TRBJ1-1
CASSPLRADTGGTEAFF
TGTGCCAGCAGTCCACTTCGGGCGGACACAGGGGGGACTGAAGCTTTCTTT
>.|TRBV4-1|TRBD1|TRBJ2-7
CASSQPQGARGEQYF
TGCGCCAGCAGCCAACCACAGGGGGCGCGGGGCGAGCAGTACTTC
>.|TRBV2|.|TRBJ1-6
CASSDRIMGGSSPLHF
TGTGCCAGCAGTGATAGGATAATGGGGGGTAGCTCACCCCTCCACTTT
>.|TRBV19|.|TRBJ1-6
CASSMVQYNSPLHF
TGTGCCAGTAGTATGGTGCAGTATAATTCACCCCTCCACTTT
>once|TRBV28|.|TRBJ2-1
CASRPPGYNEQFF
TGTGCCAGCAGACCCCCCGGCTACAATGAGCAGTTCTTC
>few|TRBV5-5|TRBD1|TRBJ1-1
CASNLAGGNTEAFF
TGTGCCAGCAACCTTGCAGGGGGGAACACTGAAGCTTTCTTT
>.|TRBV10-2|TRBD2|TRBJ2-5
CASSESGLAQETQYF
TGCGCCAGCAGTGAGTCGGGACTAGCCCAAGAGACCCAGTACTTC
>.|TRBV19|.|TRBJ1-2
CASSARSGAGYTF
TGTGCCAGTAGTGCTCGATCAGGGGCTGGCTACACCTTC
>.|TRBV4-1|TRBD2|TRBJ2-2
CASSQVGRVTGELFF
TGCGCCAGCAGCCAAGTGGGGAGGGTGACCGGGGAGCTGTTTTTT
>.|TRBV2|.|TRBJ2-4
CASSEEGGFGIQYF
TGTGCCAGCAGTGAAGAGGGAGGCTTTGGCATTCAGTACTTC
>.|TRBV6-1|.|TRBJ1-5
CASSEVTGNQPQHF
TGTGCCAGCAGTGAAGTCACGGGGAATCAGCCCCAGCATTTT
>.|TRBV7-7|.|TRBJ1-2
CASSLIGRVYTF
TGTGCTAGCAGCTTGATCGGCAGGGTCTACACCTTC
>.|TRBV7-2|.|TRBJ2-1
CASSSTQYNEQFF
TGTGCCAGCAGCTCAACACAATACAATGAGCAGTTCTTC
>once|TRBV6-1|.|TRBJ2-3
CASSEAGTKGDTQYF
TGTGCCAGCAGTGAAGCGGGGACAAAGGGAGATACGCAGTATTTT
>.|TRBV18|TRBD1|TRBJ1-4
CASSEQGIREKLFF
TGTGCCAGCTCAGAACAGGGGATTAGAGAAAAACTGTTTTTT
>.|TRBV6-6|TRBD1|TRBJ1-2
CASSTDLQGAGYTF
TGTGCCAGCAGTACGGATCTTCAGGGGGCTGGCTACACCTTC